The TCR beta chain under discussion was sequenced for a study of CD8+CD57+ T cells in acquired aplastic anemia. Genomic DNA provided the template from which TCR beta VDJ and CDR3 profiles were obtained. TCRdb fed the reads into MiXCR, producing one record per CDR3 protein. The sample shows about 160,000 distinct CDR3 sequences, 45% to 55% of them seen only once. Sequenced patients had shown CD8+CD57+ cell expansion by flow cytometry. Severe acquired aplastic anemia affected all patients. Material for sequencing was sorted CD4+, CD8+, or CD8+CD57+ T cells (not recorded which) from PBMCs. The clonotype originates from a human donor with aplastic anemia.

The CDR3 here is CASSLAGGYEKLFF. The CDR3 region has the DNA TGTGCCAGCAGTTTAGCAGGGGGCTATGAAAAACTGTTTTTT. The rearrangement uses TRBV28 and TRBJ1-4; the match to TRBD1 covers 8 bases. Germline CDR1 and CDR2: MDHEN and SYDVKM. With V trimmed by 2 bases and J by 6 bases, 2 bases remained unmatched. There are 14 residues in the CDR3.